The entry below gives a single T cell receptor (beta chain) sequence along with its context. This entry comes from a study of patients and donors after allogeneic stem cell transplantation. TCRdb independently ran MiXCR on the RT-PCR reads; one entry per CDR3 protein. The sample yields 920,000 or so distinct CDR3 sequences, 18% seen once. CDR3 length: 15 residues. Source material: blood, either unsorted or a sorted T cell fraction (not recorded which). The V call is TRBV21-1, the J call TRBJ2-4; the table's D call, TRBD2, has no DNA check behind it. TRBV21-1 is given as a pseudogene. The sequence was collected from a human donor who was either an allogeneic HSCT recipient or a stem cell or donor lymphocyte infusion donor (not recorded which). It is not recorded whose cells these are; they may come from a transplant donor. The CDR3 region is CASSRLEDCINIQYF. DNA for the CDR3: TGTGCCAGCAGCAGACTCGAGGACTGTATTAACATTCAGTACTTC.